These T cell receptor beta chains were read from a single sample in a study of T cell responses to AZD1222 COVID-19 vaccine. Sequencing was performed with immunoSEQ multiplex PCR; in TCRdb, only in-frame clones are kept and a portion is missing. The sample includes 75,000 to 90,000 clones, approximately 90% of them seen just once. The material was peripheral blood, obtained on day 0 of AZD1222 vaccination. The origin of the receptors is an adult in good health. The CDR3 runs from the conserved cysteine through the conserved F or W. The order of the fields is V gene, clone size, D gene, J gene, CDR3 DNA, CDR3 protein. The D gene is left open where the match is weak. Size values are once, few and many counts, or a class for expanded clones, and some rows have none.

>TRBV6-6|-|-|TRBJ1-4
TGTGCCAGCAGTTCGGGCGAACCTTCAGTTAATGAAAAACTGTTTTTT
CASSSGEPSVNEKLFF
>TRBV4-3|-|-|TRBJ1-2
TGCGCCAGCAGCCAAGAATTTCCAGCCTTCTATGGCTACACCTTC
CASSQEFPAFYGYTF
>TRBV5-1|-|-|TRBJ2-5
TGCGCCAGCAGCCCGGGGGCGGGGAGGCCTAACCAAGAGACCCAGTACTTC
CASSPGAGRPNQETQYF
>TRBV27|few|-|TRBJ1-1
TGTGCCAGCAGTTCCCGGACGGCGAACACTGAAGCTTTCTTT
CASSSRTANTEAFF
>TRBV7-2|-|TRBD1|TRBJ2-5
TGTGCCAGCAGCTTAGCACGGACAGGGGACCAGTACTTC
CASSLARTGDQYF
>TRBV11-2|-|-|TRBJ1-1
TGTGCCAGCAGTTTATCAGGGGTGACTGAAGCTTTCTTT
CASSLSGVTEAFF
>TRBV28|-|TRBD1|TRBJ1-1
TGTGCCAGCAGCCCGCCGGCAGGGGGCACTGAAGCTTTCTTT
CASSPPAGGTEAFF
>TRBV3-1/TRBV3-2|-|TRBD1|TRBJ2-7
TGTGCCAGCAGCCTGGGACAGGGGAACTACGAGCAGTACTTC
CASSLGQGNYEQYF
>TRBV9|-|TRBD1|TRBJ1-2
TGTGCCAGCAGCGCACAGGGGGGGGGCCCCCTCGGCTATGGCTACACCTTC
CASSAQGGGPLGYGYTF
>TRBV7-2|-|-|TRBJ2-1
TGTGCCAGCAGCTTAGTGCTAGCGAATGAGCAGTTCTTC
CASSLVLANEQFF
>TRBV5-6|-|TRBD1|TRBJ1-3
TGTGCCAGCAGCTTGGAGGGGGCCAGGGATGGAAACACCATATATTTT
CASSLEGARDGNTIYF
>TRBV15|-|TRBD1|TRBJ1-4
TGTGCCACCAGCAGTACAGGGGTGTCTGCAACTAATGAAAAACTGTTTTTT
CATSSTGVSATNEKLFF
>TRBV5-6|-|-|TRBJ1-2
TGTGCCAGCAGCGGAGGGATCCTCGGCCACACCTTC
CASSGGILGHTF
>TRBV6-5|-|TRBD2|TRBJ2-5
TGTGCCAGCAGTTCGAGGACTAGCGGTCGCCAAGAGACCCAGTACTTC
CASSSRTSGRQETQYF
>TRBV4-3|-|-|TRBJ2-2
TGCGCCAGCAGCCAATCAGGGGCGGGCGGGGAGCTGTTTTTT
CASSQSGAGGELFF
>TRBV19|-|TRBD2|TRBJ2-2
TGTGCCAGTAGTATCTTAGCGGGGGGATTCGCGAGCACCGGGGAGCTGTTTTTT
CASSILAGGFASTGELFF
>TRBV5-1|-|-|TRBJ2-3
TGCGCCAGCAGCGGGTATTCGGGACAAGATACGCAGTATTTT
CASSGYSGQDTQYF
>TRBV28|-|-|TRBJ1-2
TGTGCCAGCAAAACAGACCGGTATGGCTACACCTTC
CASKTDRYGYTF
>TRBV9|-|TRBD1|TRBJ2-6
TGTGCCAGCAGCCCCCAGACAGGGATCGCAGCTGGGGCCAACGTCCTGACTTTC
CASSPQTGIAAGANVLTF
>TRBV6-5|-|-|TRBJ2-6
TGTGCCAGCAGTTACTCGAATCCAGGGGTGTTCCTGACTTTC
CASSYSNPGVFLTF
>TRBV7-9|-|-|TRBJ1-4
TGTGCCAGCAGCACCAGGGACCGACGCAATGAAAAACTGTTTTTT
CASSTRDRRNEKLFF
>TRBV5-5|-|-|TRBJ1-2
TGTGCCAGCAGCCAGTCTAACTATGGCTACACCTTC
CASSQSNYGYTF
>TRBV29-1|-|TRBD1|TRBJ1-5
TGCAGCGATGAACAGGGGGATCAGCCCCAGCATTTT
CSDEQGDQPQHF
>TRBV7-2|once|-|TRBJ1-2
TGTGCCAGCAGTTCGGAACAGGGTCGCTACACCTTC
CASSSEQGRYTF
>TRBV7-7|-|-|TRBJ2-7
TGTGCTAGCAGGTCAAGGTCAGGCTACAGAACTTCTTACGAGCAGTACTTC
CASRSRSGYRTSYEQYF
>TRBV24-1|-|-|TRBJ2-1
TGTGCCACCCTCCGGGGAAGTAATAACAATGAGCAGTTCTTC
CATLRGSNNNEQFF